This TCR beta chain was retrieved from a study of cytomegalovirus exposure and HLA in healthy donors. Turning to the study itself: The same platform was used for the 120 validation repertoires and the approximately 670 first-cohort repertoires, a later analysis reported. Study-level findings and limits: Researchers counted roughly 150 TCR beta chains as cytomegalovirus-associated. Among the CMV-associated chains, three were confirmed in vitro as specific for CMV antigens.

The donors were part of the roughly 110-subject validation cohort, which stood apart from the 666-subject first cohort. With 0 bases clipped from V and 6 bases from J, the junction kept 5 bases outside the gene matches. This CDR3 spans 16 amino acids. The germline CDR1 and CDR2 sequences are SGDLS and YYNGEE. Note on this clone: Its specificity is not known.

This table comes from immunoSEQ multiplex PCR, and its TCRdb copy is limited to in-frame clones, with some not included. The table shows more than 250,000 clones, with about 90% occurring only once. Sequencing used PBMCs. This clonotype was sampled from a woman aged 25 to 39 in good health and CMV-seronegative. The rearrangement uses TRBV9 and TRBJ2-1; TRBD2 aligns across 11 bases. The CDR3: CASSVEGTSGLNEQFF. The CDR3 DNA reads TGTGCCAGCAGCGTAGAGGGGACTAGCGGCCTCAATGAGCAGTTCTTC.